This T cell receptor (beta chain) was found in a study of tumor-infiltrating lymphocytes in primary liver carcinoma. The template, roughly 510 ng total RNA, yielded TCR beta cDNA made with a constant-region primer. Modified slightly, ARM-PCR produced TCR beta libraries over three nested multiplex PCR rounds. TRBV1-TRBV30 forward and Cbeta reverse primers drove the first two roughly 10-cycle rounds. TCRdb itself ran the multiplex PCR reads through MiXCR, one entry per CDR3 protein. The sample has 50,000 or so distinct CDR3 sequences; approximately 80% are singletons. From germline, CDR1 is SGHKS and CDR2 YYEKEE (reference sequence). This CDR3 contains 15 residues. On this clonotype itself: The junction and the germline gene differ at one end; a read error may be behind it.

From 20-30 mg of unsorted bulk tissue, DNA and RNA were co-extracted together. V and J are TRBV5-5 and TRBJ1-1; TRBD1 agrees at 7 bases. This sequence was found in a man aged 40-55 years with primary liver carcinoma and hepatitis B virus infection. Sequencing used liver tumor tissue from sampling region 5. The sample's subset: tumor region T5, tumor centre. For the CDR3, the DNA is TGTGCCAGCAGCTTGTTCGGGACAGAGGGTACTGAGGCTTTCTTC. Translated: CASSLFGTEGTEAFF.